One sample yielded the 16 T cell receptor beta chains listed below, sequenced in a study of cytomegalovirus exposure and HLA in healthy donors. Data came from immunoSEQ multiplex PCR; TCRdb stores just in-frame clones and leaves some out. The top ten hold approximately 0.95% of the sample, which has around 300,000 clones, approximately 87% seen once. Input material: PBMCs. Receptors originate from a woman aged 18-29 years in good health and CMV-seronegative.

The table lists this clone with a few counts. V usage is TRBV9 and J usage is TRBJ2-1; a possible D gene is TRBD1 (5 bases). Germline assignment: CDR1 SGDLS and CDR2 YYNGEE. The CDR3 contains 16 residues. The V end was cut by 0 bases, the J end by 3 bases, with 13 bases between. CDR3 DNA: TGTGCCAGCAGCGTAGTCCCGGACACCGGCTACAATGAGCAGTTCTTC. Its translation is CASSVVPDTGYNEQFF. The full variable domain, completed using reference TRBV9 and TRBJ2-1, is DSGVTQTPKHLITATGQRVTLRCSPRSGDLSVYWYQQSLDQGLQFLIQYYNGEERAKGNILERFSAQQFPDLHSELNLSSLELGDSALYFCASSVVPDTGYNEQFFGPGTRLTVL.

This clone has a single count. V and J are TRBV7-2 and TRBJ2-3; 8 bases map to TRBD2. The CDR3 length is 15 residues. CDR1 and CDR2 from the germline V gene are SGHTA and FQGNSA. The V segment lost 1 base and the J segment 7 bases; nucleotides outside the gene matches: 7. Written as DNA, the CDR3 is TGTGCCAGCAGCTTAGGAACGGGAGGGGGGTATACGCAGTATTTT. Translating it yields CASSLGTGGGYTQYF. Looking up the rest from reference TRBV7-2 and TRBJ2-3 gives the full variable domain: GAGVSQSPSNKVTEKGKDVELRCDPISGHTALYWYRQSLGQGLEFLIYFQGNSAPDKSGLPSDRFSAERTGGSVSTLTIQRTQQEDSAVYLCASSLGTGGGYTQYFGPGTRLTVL.

This rearrangement joins TRBV5-1 to TRBJ2-2, with 13 bases matching TRBD2. Germline V gives CDR1 SGHRS, CDR2 YFSETQ. The CDR3 is made up of 18 amino acids. Trimming cost V 3 bases and J 0 bases; bases outside gene matches: 5. CDR3 protein: CASSWVGLAGANTGELFF. The CDR3 nucleotides read TGCGCCAGCAGCTGGGTTGGACTAGCGGGAGCGAACACCGGGGAGCTGTTTTTT.

The rearrangement joins TRBV19 to TRBJ2-7, with D maybe TRBD1 (6 bases). V lost 3 bases and J lost 2, with 11 bases in between. CDR3 length: 14 amino acids. CDR1 and CDR2 (germline): LNHDA, SQIVND (reference sequence). DNA for the CDR3: TGTGCCAGTAGTATTAATGGACAGACCTACGAGCAGTACTTC. It encodes CASSINGQTYEQYF. Drawing the rest from reference TRBV19 and TRBJ2-7, the complete variable domain is DGGITQSPKYLFRKEGQNVTLSCEQNLNHDAMYWYRQDPGQGLRLIYYSQIVNDFQKGDIAEGYSVSREKKESFPLTVTSAQKNPTAFYLCASSINGQTYEQYFGPGTRLTVT.

In DNA form, the CDR3 reads TGTGCCAGCAGCCTAGGTACGGGCTCCTACAATGAGCAGTTCTTC. The encoded protein is CASSLGTGSYNEQFF. The rearrangement uses TRBV5-4 and TRBJ2-1; D is unclear. Trimming pared 4 bases from V and 0 bases from J, leaving 11 bases between. CDR1 and CDR2 (germline): SGHNT, YYREEE (reference sequence). The CDR3 loop spans 15 amino acids. Based on the CDR3 plus reference TRBV5-4 and TRBJ2-1, the full variable domain is ETGVTQSPTHLIKTRGQQVTLRCSSQSGHNTVSWYQQALGQGPQFIFQYYREEENGRGNFPPRFSGLQFPNYSSELNVNALELDDSALYLCASSLGTGSYNEQFFGPGTRLTVL.

The CDR3 sequence: CSVLGTGRFF. CDR3 DNA: TGCAGCGTTTTGGGGACAGGGCGGTTCTTC. The genes are TRBV29-1 and TRBJ2-1; TRBD1 matches at 9 bases. This CDR3 has 10 amino acids. V lost 5 bases and J lost 15; bases outside the gene matches: 5. Germline V gene data show CDR1 as SQVTM and CDR2 as ANQGSEA.

This sequence joins TRBV28 and TRBJ1-2; 9 nucleotides match TRBD1. Germline CDR1 MDHEN, CDR2 SYDVKM. Trimming cost V 6 bases and J 7 bases; bases outside gene matches: 18. There are 17 residues in the CDR3. The CDR3 bases are TGTGCCAGCAGCCCCCCGGGACAGGGCTTCTGGGTGGGTGGCTACACCTTC. Amino acid sequence: CASSPPGQGFWVGGYTF.

The chain recombines TRBV6-6 with TRBJ1-5; TRBD1 matches 7 bases. CDR3 length: 15 residues. The germline V gene has CDR1 MNHNY and CDR2 SVGAGI (reference sequence). The V gene end was trimmed by 4 bases and the J gene end by 5 bases; junction bases not matched to a gene: 8. CDR3 loop: CASSWGRGGDQPQHF. The CDR3 DNA reads as TGTGCCAGCAGTTGGGGTCGAGGGGGCGATCAGCCCCAGCATTTT.

The rearrangement links TRBV27 to TRBJ1-4; D gene uncertain. The CDR3 is made up of 15 amino acids. CDR1 MNHEY and CDR2 SMNVEV come from the germline V gene (reference sequence). Trimming took 4 bases from V and 7 from J, leaving 16 bases between them. Written as DNA, the CDR3 is TGTGCCAGCAGTTCCGATTCTGGTTCGGGTGAAAAACTGTTTTTT. It codes for CASSSDSGSGEKLFF.

V and J are TRBV2 and TRBJ2-1, with D uncertain. The germline CDR1 and CDR2 sequences are SNHLY and FYNNEI. The germline V and J ends were trimmed by 8 bases and 2 bases, with 13 bases remaining between them. The CDR3 is 14 residues long. The DNA for the CDR3 is TGTGCCAGCGGAGACTTCGCCACCTACAATGAGCAGTTCTTC. It is translated as CASGDFATYNEQFF.

The gene calls are TRBV4-3 and TRBJ2-3; maybe TRBD2 (6 bases). The germline gives CDR1 LGHNA, CDR2 YSLEER. The germline V and J ends were trimmed by 1 base and 3 bases, with 14 bases remaining between them. The CDR3 sequence is 16 residues long. CDR3 amino acids: CASSQGEGGGTDTQYF. The CDR3 DNA reads TGCGCCAGCAGCCAAGGTGAGGGAGGAGGAACAGATACGCAGTATTTT.

The genes are TRBV29-1 and TRBJ2-3; D unresolved. The CDR3 extends over 13 amino acids. Looked up from germline, CDR1 is SQVTM and CDR2 is ANQGSEA. The V end lost 4 bases, the J end lost 4 bases, and 12 bases lay between the germline ends. CDR3 sequence: CSVVENRADTQYF. Here the CDR3 DNA reads TGCAGCGTTGTAGAGAATCGGGCAGATACGCAGTATTTT.

The rearrangement joins TRBV6-5 to TRBJ2-7, with a weak D call TRBD1 (5 bases). Trimming removed 7 bases at V and 3 bases at J, with 16 bases between. This CDR3 has 14 residues. Germline assignment: CDR1 MNHEY and CDR2 SVGAGI. The CDR3 loop reads CASTQDGRGYEQYF. In nucleotides, the CDR3 is TGTGCCAGCACCCAAGATGGTAGGGGCTACGAGCAGTACTTC.

The rearrangement uses TRBV18 and TRBJ1-1; 7 bases line up with TRBD1. Trimming took 3 bases from V and 8 from J; bases not matched to a gene: 9. There are 14 residues in the CDR3. In germline, CDR1 is KGHSH, CDR2 LQKENI. The CDR3 DNA reads as TGTGCCAGCTCACCCTTGATCACGACAGGGGAAGCTTTCTTT. It codes for CASSPLITTGEAFF.

The chain employs TRBV7-2 and TRBJ1-1, with no clear D. Per the germline V gene, CDR1 is SGHTA and CDR2 is FQGNSA. This CDR3 is built from 15 residues. Trimming took off 0 bases at V and 1 base at J, with 9 bases between the two ends. CDR3 loop: CASSLAGAGNTEAFF. CDR3 DNA sequence: TGTGCCAGCAGCTTAGCTGGTGCGGGGAACACTGAAGCTTTCTTT.

The chain couples TRBV29-1 to TRBJ1-1; D gene ambiguous. CDR1 and CDR2 from the germline V gene are SQVTM and ANQGSEA. The V end was cut by 1 base, the J end by 3 bases, with 6 bases between. The CDR3 is 12 residues long. The CDR3 loop reads CSVEADYTEAFF. The CDR3 nucleotides are TGCAGCGTTGAAGCAGACTACACTGAAGCTTTCTTT.